What follows describes a single T cell receptor beta chain. TCRdb re-called the 5' RACE reads through MiXCR, storing one row per CDR3 protein. This table has more than 250,000 distinct CDR3 sequences, around 17% appearing once. The data were taken from a study of T-cell memory formation after mild COVID-19. This CDR3 is 15 amino acids long. V was shortened by 0 bases and J by 6 bases, with 12 bases between the two germline ends. Germline V gene sequence: CDR1 SGHRS, CDR2 YFSETQ. This TCR came from a man younger than 30 who had mild COVID-19 (a few samples of this study predate the infection). Cell type and time point are not known. The sequenced sample consisted of PBMCs or a T cell subset sorted from them (not recorded which). The V and J genes are TRBV5-1 and TRBJ1-4; no firm D call. In nucleotides, the CDR3 is TGCGCCAGCAGCTTGGGAGGGAGCGCTTATGAAAAACTGTTTTTT. Encoded protein: CASSLGGSAYEKLFF.